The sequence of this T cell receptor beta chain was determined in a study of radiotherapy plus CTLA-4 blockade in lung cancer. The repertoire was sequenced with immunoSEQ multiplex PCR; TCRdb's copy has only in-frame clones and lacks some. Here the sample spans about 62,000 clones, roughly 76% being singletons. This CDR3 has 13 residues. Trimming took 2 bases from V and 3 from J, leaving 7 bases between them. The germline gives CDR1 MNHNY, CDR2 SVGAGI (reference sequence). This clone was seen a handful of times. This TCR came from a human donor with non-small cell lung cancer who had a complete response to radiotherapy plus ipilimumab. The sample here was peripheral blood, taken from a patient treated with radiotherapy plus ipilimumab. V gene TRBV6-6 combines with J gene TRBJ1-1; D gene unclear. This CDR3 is CASSYRVDTEAFF. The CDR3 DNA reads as TGTGCCAGCAGTTACCGTGTTGACACTGAAGCTTTCTTT.